Below, 10 T cell receptor beta chains from the same sample are listed, as sequenced in a study of CD8+ T cells in alopecia areata. Investigators isolated RNA and reverse transcribed it into cDNA to act as the sequencing template. Libraries were prepared by immunoSEQ multiplex PCR; TCRdb keeps only in-frame clonotypes and omits some of them. The sample records about 150,000 clones, 40% to 60% being singletons. The sample here was CD8+ T cells sorted from blood, taken at week 0. The receptors stem from a human donor with alopecia areata.

This clone was detected a few times. The chain recombines TRBV29-1 with TRBJ2-3, with D perhaps matching TRBD1 (6 bases). CDR1 is SQVTM and CDR2 is ANQGSEA in the germline V gene. The CDR3 is 16 amino acids. Trimming took 5 bases from V and 4 from J, leaving 22 bases between them. CDR3 in DNA: TGCAGCGTTCACCTACAGGGCCCGACCTCGTCAGATACGCAGTATTTT. This gives the protein CSVHLQGPTSSDTQYF.

This clone was picked up one time. The chain is built from TRBV7-8 and TRBJ2-1; 8 bases are a match to TRBD2. The CDR3 consists of 18 residues. Germline V gene data show CDR1 as SGHVS and CDR2 as FQNEAQ. J lost 7 bases, V lost 5 bases, and 19 bases had no gene match. CDR3 sequence: CASSPTRAPAGGTNEQFF. CDR3 in DNA: TGTGCCAGCAGCCCTACCCGTGCCCCGGCGGGGGGCACTAATGAGCAGTTCTTC.

The rearrangement links TRBV29-1 to TRBJ2-3; D unclear. This CDR3 spans 15 amino acids. Trimming took off 3 bases at V and 3 bases at J, with 16 bases between the two ends. From germline, CDR1 is SQVTM and CDR2 ANQGSEA. The DNA of the CDR3 is TGCAGCGTTGACCCCGTCGGCCAGAGAACAGATACGCAGTATTTT. Protein product: CSVDPVGQRTDTQYF.

The V call is TRBV19, the J call TRBJ1-1; D uncertain. There are 14 residues in the CDR3. The V end was cut by 8 bases, the J end by 2 bases, with 15 bases between. In germline, CDR1 is LNHDA, CDR2 SQIVND (reference sequence). CDR3 amino acids: CASWPQEPNTEAFF. The CDR3 DNA reads as TGTGCCAGTTGGCCCCAGGAGCCAAACACTGAAGCTTTCTTT.

J is TRBJ1-1 and V is TRBV7-6; D may be TRBD1 (5 bases). Germline-derived CDR1 and CDR2 are SGHVS and FNYEAQ. The length of the CDR3 is 15 residues. The ends were cut back, 1 base at V and 1 base at J, with 10 bases in the middle. Written as DNA, the CDR3 is TGTGCCAGCAGCTTAGTATTGGGGCCGAACACTGAAGCTTTCTTT. Residues: CASSLVLGPNTEAFF.

J is TRBJ1-1 and V is TRBV7-3; D unclear. CDR1 is SGHTA, CDR2 FQGTGA, per germline. The CDR3 totals 12 residues. The V end lost 5 bases, the J end lost 8 bases, and 12 bases lay between the germline ends. The CDR3 loop is CASSHEGREAFF. The CDR3 DNA reads as TGTGCCAGCAGCCATGAAGGCAGGGAAGCTTTCTTT. Supplemented by reference TRBV7-3 and TRBJ1-1, the full variable domain reads GAGVSQTPSNKVTEKGKYVELRCDPISGHTALYWYRQSLGQGPEFLIYFQGTGAADDSGLPNDRFFAVRPEGSVSTLKIQRTERGDSAVYLCASSHEGREAFFGQGTRLTVV.

This sequence joins TRBV15 and TRBJ1-5; D remains unclear. CDR1 is LNHNV and CDR2 is YYDKDF in the germline V gene (reference sequence). CDR3 length equals 13 residues. Trimming removed 1 base at V and 7 bases at J, with 8 bases between. Here the CDR3 reads CATSRGRRQPQHF. The CDR3 DNA is TGTGCCACCAGCAGAGGACGCAGACAGCCCCAGCATTTT.

The gene calls are TRBV27 and TRBJ1-6; D remains ambiguous. Germline V gives CDR1 MNHEY, CDR2 SMNVEV (reference sequence). CDR3 length: 13 residues. Trimming cost V 0 bases and J 7 bases, with 4 bases left between them. CDR3 sequence: CASSLSLNSPLHF. As DNA, the CDR3 is TGTGCCAGCAGTTTATCTCTGAATTCACCCCTCCACTTT.

This chain connects TRBV7-6 to TRBJ2-3; D gene uncertain. This CDR3 contains 14 residues. Looked up from germline, CDR1 is SGHVS and CDR2 is FNYEAQ. V dropped 2 bases and J dropped 4 bases, with 10 bases sitting between them. CDR3 in amino acids: CASSLSSRPDTQYF. The DNA of the CDR3 is TGTGCCAGCAGCTTATCCAGCCGTCCAGATACGCAGTATTTT.

The rearrangement links TRBV7-8 to TRBJ2-7; 7 bases are shared with TRBD1. J lost 2 bases, V lost 5 bases, and 6 bases had no gene match. From germline, CDR1 is SGHVS and CDR2 FQNEAQ. The CDR3 totals 14 residues. CDR3 sequence (DNA): TGTGCCAGCAGCCCAGCACAGGGGACCTACGAGCAGTACTTC. It translates to CASSPAQGTYEQYF.